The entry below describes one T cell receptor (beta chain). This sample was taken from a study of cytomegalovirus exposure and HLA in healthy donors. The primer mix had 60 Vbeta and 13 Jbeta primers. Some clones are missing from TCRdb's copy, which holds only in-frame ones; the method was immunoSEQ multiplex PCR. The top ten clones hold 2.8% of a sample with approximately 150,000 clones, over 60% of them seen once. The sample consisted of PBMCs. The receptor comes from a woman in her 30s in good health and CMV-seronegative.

The CDR3 loop reads CASSKTRNTIYF. CDR3 nucleotide sequence: TGTGCCAGCAGTAAGACACGGAACACCATATATTTT. This chain connects TRBV28 to TRBJ1-3; D unresolved. Germline-derived CDR1 and CDR2 are MDHEN and SYDVKM. The CDR3 consists of 12 residues. V was trimmed by 5 bases and J by 7 bases, leaving 9 bases between them.